A selection of T cell receptor beta chains follows, all from one sample in a study of blood T cell repertoires in COVID-19. The repertoire was sequenced with immunoSEQ multiplex PCR; TCRdb's copy has only in-frame clones and lacks some. The repertoire includes more than 30,000 clones, 75% to 90% of them detected once, and approximately 25% sits in the top ten. Sequencing was done on a sample of peripheral blood. All receptors derive from a man aged 45-60 years with active or convalescent COVID-19. Both conserved end residues are part of each CDR3. The D gene is left open where the match is weak. Only part of the rows carry a size: once, few, many, or a class if the clone is expanded.

CATSRGLTSGGVYQETQYF	TGTGCCACCAGCAGAGGGTTGACTAGCGGGGGGGTCTACCAAGAGACCCAGTACTTC	NA	TRBD2	TRBV15	TRBJ2-5
CASSRQGGWDEKLFF	TGCGCCAGCAGCCGCCAGGGGGGTTGGGATGAAAAACTGTTTTTT	NA	TRBD1	TRBV5-1	TRBJ1-4
CASSPLGLAGRSSYNEQFF	TGTGCCAGCTCACCTCTAGGACTAGCGGGACGTAGCTCCTACAATGAGCAGTTCTTC	NA	TRBD2	TRBV18	TRBJ2-1
CSVEPGFGTEAFF	TGCAGCGTTGAACCAGGGTTCGGCACTGAAGCTTTCTTT	NA	NA	TRBV29-1	TRBJ1-1
CASSRGPLGPQHF	TGTGCCAGCAGCCGCGGCCCCCTTGGGCCCCAGCATTTT	NA	NA	TRBV28	TRBJ1-5
CASSLTVALGANVLTF	TGTGCCAGCAGTTTGACAGTCGCTCTCGGGGCCAACGTCCTGACTTTC	NA	NA	TRBV28	TRBJ2-6
CASSVAGLAAYNEQFF	TGTGCCAGCAGCGTAGCGGGACTAGCGGCATACAATGAGCAGTTCTTC	NA	TRBD2	TRBV9	TRBJ2-1
CATSRPTGNLNTEAFF	TGTGCCACCAGCAGACCAACAGGGAACCTAAACACTGAAGCTTTCTTT	NA	NA	TRBV15	TRBJ1-1
CASSGTGLYSNQPQHF	TGTGCCAGCAGTGGGACAGGACTTTATAGCAATCAGCCCCAGCATTTT	NA	TRBD1	TRBV6-1	TRBJ1-5
CASSPRTSGRTETQYF	TGTGCCAGCAGCCCCCGGACTAGCGGGAGAACAGAGACCCAGTACTTC	once	TRBD2	TRBV3-1/TRBV3-2	TRBJ2-5
CASRPGQGSNQPQHF	TGTGCCAGCAGACCCGGACAGGGGAGCAATCAGCCCCAGCATTTT	NA	TRBD1	TRBV2	TRBJ1-5
CASSFPGGMNTEAFF	TGCGCCAGCAGCTTTCCGGGAGGGATGAACACTGAAGCTTTCTTT	NA	NA	TRBV5-1	TRBJ1-1
CASSPLAGDYNEQFF	TGTGCCAGTAGTCCTCTAGCGGGGGATTACAATGAGCAGTTCTTC	NA	TRBD2	TRBV19	TRBJ2-1
CASSLSSNSPLHF	TGTGCCAGCTCGCTTAGCTCGAATTCACCCCTCCACTTT	few	NA	TRBV3-1/TRBV3-2	TRBJ1-6
CSVERGSRPEAFF	TGCAGCGTTGAACGGGGAAGTAGGCCTGAAGCTTTCTTT	NA	NA	TRBV29-1	TRBJ1-1
CASSQVPGGSSGNTIYF	TGTGCCAGCAGCCAAGTTCCGGGGGGTAGCTCTGGAAACACCATATATTTT	NA	NA	TRBV3-1/TRBV3-2	TRBJ1-3
CASSPTGLNTEAFF	TGTGCCAGCAGCCCGACAGGGTTGAACACTGAAGCTTTCTTT	NA	TRBD1	TRBV6-5	TRBJ1-1
CASSDSPRRGYGGYTF	TGTGCCAGCAGTGACTCCCCTCGCAGGGGATATGGGGGCTACACCTTC	NA	NA	TRBV6-4	TRBJ1-2
CASSPYPGTGGRNTIYF	TGTGCCAGCAGCCCGTACCCCGGGACAGGGGGCAGAAACACCATATATTTT	NA	TRBD1	TRBV3-1/TRBV3-2	TRBJ1-3
CASSTQGLSTEAFF	TGTGCCAGCAGTACACAGGGGTTGAGCACTGAAGCTTTCTTT	NA	TRBD1	TRBV6-5	TRBJ1-1
CATSRDPAGGNNIQYF	TGTGCCACCAGCAGAGATCCCGCAGGCGGGAATAACATTCAGTACTTC	NA	NA	TRBV15	TRBJ2-4
CASSLGGASTDTQYF	TGTGCCAGCAGTTTAGGGGGGGCGAGCACAGATACGCAGTATTTT	NA	NA	TRBV28	TRBJ2-3
CASSIDRVNIQYF	TGCGCCAGCAGCATAGACAGGGTGAACATTCAGTACTTC	NA	TRBD1	TRBV5-1	TRBJ2-4
CSAQTGTNVLTF	TGCAGCGCCCAGACAGGGACCAACGTCCTGACTTTC	NA	TRBD1	TRBV29-1	TRBJ2-6
CASSVSGTSGSETQYF	TGCGCCAGCAGCGTATCCGGGACTAGCGGGAGTGAGACCCAGTACTTC	NA	TRBD2	TRBV5-1	TRBJ2-5
CAWSVQETQYF	TGTGCCTGGAGTGTCCAGGAGACCCAGTACTTC	NA	NA	TRBV30	TRBJ2-5
CASSPLAGGLETQYF	TGTGCCAGCAGCCCGCTAGCGGGGGGGCTGGAGACCCAGTACTTC	NA	TRBD2	TRBV11-2	TRBJ2-5
CASSFGTGVSNYGYTF	TGTGCCAGCAGCTTCGGGACAGGGGTCTCGAACTATGGCTACACCTTC	NA	TRBD1	TRBV7-9	TRBJ1-2
CASREGSDEQYF	TGTGCCAGCAGGGAGGGTTCGGACGAGCAGTACTTC	NA	NA	TRBV2	TRBJ2-7
CAISVAGPNTEAFF	TGTGCCATCAGTGTGGCGGGACCGAACACTGAAGCTTTCTTT	NA	NA	TRBV10-3	TRBJ1-1
CASSLSPPIGRALTGELFF	TGTGCCAGCAGTTTATCGCCCCCTATTGGGAGGGCCCTCACCGGGGAGCTGTTTTTT	once	TRBD2	TRBV27	TRBJ2-2
CASDIGGTEAFF	TGTGCCAGCGATATCGGGGGGACTGAAGCTTTCTTT	hyperexpanded	NA	TRBV2	TRBJ1-1
CASSRAGGVGYTF	TGTGCCAGCAGCCGAGCGGGGGGCGTAGGCTACACCTTC	NA	NA	TRBV6-5	TRBJ1-2
CASEKRGVPPQHF	TGTGCCAGCGAAAAGCGGGGCGTCCCGCCCCAGCATTTT	NA	NA	TRBV2	TRBJ1-5
CASSSTGRGGTEAFF	TGTGCCAGTAGTTCCACAGGGAGAGGGGGCACTGAAGCTTTCTTT	NA	NA	TRBV19	TRBJ1-1
CASKRGTQPGELFF	TGTGCCAGCAAGAGGGGGACGCAGCCCGGGGAGCTGTTTTTT	NA	NA	TRBV2	TRBJ2-2
CASNLDRSNEKLFF	TGTGCCAGCAACCTGGACAGGTCTAATGAAAAACTGTTTTTT	NA	TRBD1	TRBV2	TRBJ1-4
CASTRQFAPDTQYF	TGTGCCAGCACTCGACAGTTTGCTCCAGATACGCAGTATTTT	NA	NA	TRBV5-5	TRBJ2-3
CASSVQANSPLHF	TGTGCCAGTAGTGTACAGGCTAATTCACCCCTCCACTTT	NA	NA	TRBV19	TRBJ1-6
CASSIAGGQGAFF	TGTGCCAGTAGTATAGCCGGGGGACAGGGTGCTTTCTTT	NA	TRBD1	TRBV19	TRBJ1-1
CASSLSGVGRDEAFF	TGCGCCAGCAGCTTGTCGGGGGTCGGGAGGGATGAAGCTTTCTTT	NA	NA	TRBV5-1	TRBJ1-1
CAISGLAGLQETQYF	TGTGCCATCAGTGGGCTAGCGGGACTCCAAGAGACCCAGTACTTC	NA	TRBD2	TRBV10-3	TRBJ2-5
CASKVGFGGSGNEQFF	TGTGCCAGCAAAGTGGGTTTTGGCGGGAGTGGCAATGAGCAGTTCTTC	NA	TRBD2	TRBV27	TRBJ2-1
CASSRADLPNQPQHF	TGTGCCAGCTCGCGGGCAGACCTCCCTAATCAGCCCCAGCATTTT	NA	NA	TRBV6-5	TRBJ1-5
CASSYRKGGRGPDYGYTF	TGTGCCAGCAGTTACCGGAAGGGTGGCAGGGGGCCCGACTATGGCTACACCTTC	NA	TRBD1	TRBV6-2/TRBV6-3	TRBJ1-2
CASRGGQASNYGYTF	TGTGCCAGCAGGGGGGGACAGGCCTCTAACTATGGCTACACCTTC	once	TRBD1	TRBV2	TRBJ1-2
CASVLGKGGGTEAFF	TGTGCCAGCGTATTGGGAAAAGGGGGAGGGACTGAAGCTTTCTTT	NA	NA	TRBV7-6	TRBJ1-1
CASSFSGQEYGYTF	TGCGCCAGCAGCTTTTCGGGACAGGAATATGGCTACACCTTC	NA	TRBD1	TRBV5-1	TRBJ1-2
CASSLVGGPNTEAFF	TGCGCCAGCAGCTTGGTTGGGGGCCCGAACACTGAAGCTTTCTTT	NA	NA	TRBV5-1	TRBJ1-1
CASSFGGYSPLHF	TGTGCCAGCAGCTTCGGGGGATATTCACCCCTCCACTTT	NA	NA	TRBV9	TRBJ1-6
CASSDLQGEQYF	TGTGCCAGCAGTGACCTGCAGGGCGAGCAGTACTTC	once	NA	TRBV2	TRBJ2-7
CASSFISGANVLTF	TGTGCCAGCAGTTTTATCTCTGGGGCCAACGTCCTGACTTTC	once	NA	TRBV6-5	TRBJ2-6